Here is one T cell receptor beta chain with its context. Antigen: not known. Per the germline V gene, CDR1 is SEHNR and CDR2 is FQNEAQ (reference sequence). The ends were cut back, 2 bases at V and 4 bases at J, with 8 bases in the middle. The CDR3 spans 13 residues. This record belongs to a study of siplizumab effects on memory and regulatory T cells. Overall study findings and caveats: Naive-or-memory phenotypes were unassignable for roughly 80-96% of proliferating CD4+ or CD8+ clones. The study found naive T cells seemingly more diverse than memory cells and seemingly major alloresponse contributors. Siplizumab brought about a significant reduction in alloreactive sequences traceable to unstimulated CD4+ memory cells. Reactions containing siplizumab showed mappable alloreactive CD4+ clones averaging roughly 66% Treg-derived, versus 25% to 30% in controls.

The data were produced by immunoSEQ multiplex PCR, yet TCRdb's version contains in-frame clones alone and is incomplete. The table shows some 100,000 clones, with about 90% occurring only once. Sequencing used Tregs sorted from blood. The chain is built from TRBV7-9 and TRBJ1-1; D unclear. This clonotype originated in a human donor in good health. The CDR3 sequence: CASSLRVVTEAFF. Written as DNA, the CDR3 is TGTGCCAGCAGCTTAAGAGTGGTCACTGAAGCTTTCTTT.